The present T cell receptor (beta chain) was sequenced within a study of blood T cell repertoires in COVID-19. As for the study in general: COVID-19 samples from acute and convalescent phases originated in the United States, Italy and Spain. T cells, B-cell-depleted T cells, or PBMCs supplied cDNA or gDNA.

How the authors handled the data: Scientists estimated how many nucleated cells there were by amplifying reference gene primers. Generated by immunoSEQ multiplex PCR, the TCRdb table keeps only in-frame clones and is missing some. V, J and clone size were drawn from that table, and D and trimming were deduced from the DNA. The sample includes 100,000 to 150,000 clones, 80% to 85% of them seen just once. This CDR3 is built from 15 residues. Trimming at V came to 3 bases and at J to 1 base, leaving 2 bases not matched to a gene. The germline gives CDR1 MNHNS, CDR2 SASEGT. This chain uses TRBV6-1 with TRBJ2-3; 9 bases agree with TRBD2. The sequencing sample was made of peripheral blood. The source is a man between 60 and 75 years old with acute or convalescent COVID-19. The CDR3 region has the DNA TGTGCCAGCAGTGAGATAGCGGGGGGCACAGATACGCAGTATTTT. Its protein product is CASSEIAGGTDTQYF.